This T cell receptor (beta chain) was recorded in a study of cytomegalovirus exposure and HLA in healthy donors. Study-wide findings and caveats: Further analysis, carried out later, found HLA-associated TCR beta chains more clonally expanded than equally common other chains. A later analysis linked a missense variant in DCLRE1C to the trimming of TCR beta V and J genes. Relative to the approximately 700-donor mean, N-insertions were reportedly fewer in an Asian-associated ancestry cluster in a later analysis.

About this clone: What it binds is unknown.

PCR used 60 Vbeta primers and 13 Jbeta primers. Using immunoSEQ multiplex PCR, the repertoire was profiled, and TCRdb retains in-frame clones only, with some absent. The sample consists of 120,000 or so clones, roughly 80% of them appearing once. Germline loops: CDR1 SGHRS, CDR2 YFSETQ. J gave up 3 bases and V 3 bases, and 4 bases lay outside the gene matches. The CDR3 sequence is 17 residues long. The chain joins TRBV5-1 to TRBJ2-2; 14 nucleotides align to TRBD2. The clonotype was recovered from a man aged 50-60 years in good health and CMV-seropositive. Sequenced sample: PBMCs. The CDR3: CASSSGTSGGHTGELFF. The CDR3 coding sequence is TGCGCCAGCAGCTCGGGGACTAGCGGGGGCCACACCGGGGAGCTGTTTTTT.